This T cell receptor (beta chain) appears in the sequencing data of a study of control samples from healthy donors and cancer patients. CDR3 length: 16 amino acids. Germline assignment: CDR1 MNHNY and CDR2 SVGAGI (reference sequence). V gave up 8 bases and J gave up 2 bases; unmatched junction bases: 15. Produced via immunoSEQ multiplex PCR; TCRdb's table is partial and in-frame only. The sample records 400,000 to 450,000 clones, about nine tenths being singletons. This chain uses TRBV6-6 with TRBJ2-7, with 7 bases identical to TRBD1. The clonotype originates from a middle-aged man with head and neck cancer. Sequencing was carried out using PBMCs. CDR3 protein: CASANRGLLPTYEQYF. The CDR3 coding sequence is TGTGCCAGCGCTAACAGGGGCCTGCTTCCTACCTACGAGCAGTACTTC.